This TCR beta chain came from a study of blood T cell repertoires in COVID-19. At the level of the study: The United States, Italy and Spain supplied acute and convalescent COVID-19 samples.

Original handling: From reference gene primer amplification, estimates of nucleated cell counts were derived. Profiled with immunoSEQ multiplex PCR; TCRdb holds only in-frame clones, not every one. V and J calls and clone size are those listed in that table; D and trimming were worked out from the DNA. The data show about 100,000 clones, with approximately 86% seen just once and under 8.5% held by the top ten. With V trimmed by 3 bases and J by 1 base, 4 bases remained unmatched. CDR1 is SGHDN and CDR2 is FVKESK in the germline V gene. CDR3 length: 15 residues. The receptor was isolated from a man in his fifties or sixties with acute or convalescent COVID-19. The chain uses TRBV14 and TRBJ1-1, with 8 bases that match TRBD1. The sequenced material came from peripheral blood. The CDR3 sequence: CASSQRTGWNTEAFF. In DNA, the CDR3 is TGTGCCAGCAGCCAGAGGACAGGGTGGAACACTGAAGCTTTCTTT.